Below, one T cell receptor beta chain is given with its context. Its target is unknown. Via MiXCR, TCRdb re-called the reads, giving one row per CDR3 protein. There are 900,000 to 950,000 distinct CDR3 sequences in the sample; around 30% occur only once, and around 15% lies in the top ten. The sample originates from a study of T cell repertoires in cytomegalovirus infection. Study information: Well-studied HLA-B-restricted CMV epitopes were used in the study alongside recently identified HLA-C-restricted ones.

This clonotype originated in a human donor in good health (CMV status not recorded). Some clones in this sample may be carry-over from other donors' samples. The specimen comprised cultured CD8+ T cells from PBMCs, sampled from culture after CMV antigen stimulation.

DNA of the CDR3: TGTGCCAGCAGCTTAGAGGCAGGGGGCTTGGAGACCCAGTACTTC. Its translation is CASSLEAGGLETQYF. The chain couples TRBV11-2 to TRBJ2-5, with 8 bases identical to TRBD1. Germline assignment: CDR1 SGHAT and CDR2 FQNNGV. CDR3 length: 15 amino acids. J lost 5 bases, V lost 0 bases, and 5 bases had no gene match.